These 19 T cell receptor beta chains came from one sample sequenced in a study of identical twins. Using its own MiXCR run on the 5' RACE reads, TCRdb lists one record per CDR3 protein. The sample has around 220,000 distinct CDR3 sequences, about an eighth seen once; the top ten hold 8.8%. Sequencing was carried out using memory (CD45RO+) T cells sorted from blood. Every receptor here comes from a woman between 18 and 30 years old in good health.

This clonotype was detected ten times or more. The chain is built from TRBV12-3 or TRBV12-4 and TRBJ2-2; D not resolved. Trimming removed 3 bases at V and 6 bases at J, with 5 bases between. This CDR3 comprises 12 residues. The CDR3 sequence is CASSFHAGELFF. As DNA, the CDR3 is TGTGCCAGCAGTTTCCACGCCGGGGAGCTGTTTTTT.

In this sample, this clonotype turned up many times. The chain carries TRBV20-1 and TRBJ2-3; 13 bases fit TRBD2. J lost 6 bases, V lost 6 bases, and 9 bases had no gene match. This CDR3 region has 15 residues. Germline V gene data show CDR1 as DFQATT and CDR2 as SNEGSKA (reference sequence). CDR3 in DNA: TGCAGTGCCCAACCCGTGACTAGCGGGAGGGATACGCAGTATTTT. This sequence encodes CSAQPVTSGRDTQYF.

The chain has TRBV5-6 and TRBJ2-3; a possible D gene is TRBD1 (6 bases). The CDR3 covers 14 residues. The germline V gene has CDR1 SGHDT and CDR2 YYEEEE. The germline V and J ends were trimmed by 4 bases and 2 bases, with 11 bases remaining between them. DNA for the CDR3: TGTGCCAGCAGCCCAGGGGCTACCACAGATACGCAGTATTTT. It yields the protein CASSPGATTDTQYF.

The genes are TRBV3-1 and TRBJ1-3, with 7 bases lining up with TRBD1. CDR1 is LGHDT, CDR2 YNNKEL, per germline (reference sequence). The V and J ends lost 4 bases and 2 bases, in that order; junction bases with no gene match: 2. This CDR3 contains 14 residues. For the CDR3, the DNA is TGTGCCAGCAGCCCCGGACAGGCTGGAAACACCATATATTTT. Translating it yields CASSPGQAGNTIYF. Drawing the rest from reference TRBV3-1 and TRBJ1-3, the complete variable domain is DTAVSQTPKYLVTQMGNDKSIKCEQNLGHDTMYWYKQDSKKFLKIMFSYNNKELIINETVPNRFSPKSPDKAHLNLHINSLELGDSAVYFCASSPGQAGNTIYFGEGSWLTVV.

This clonotype was counted between two and nine times. As DNA, the CDR3 is TGTGCCAGCAGCTTAGTACCGTCAGATACGCAGTATTTT. It is translated as CASSLVPSDTQYF. The chain recombines TRBV7-3 with TRBJ2-3; D not certain. V lost 2 bases and J 4 bases, leaving 7 bases between the germline ends. Germline V gene data show CDR1 as SGHTA and CDR2 as FQGTGA. The CDR3 has 13 amino acids.

The V call is TRBV2, the J call TRBJ1-6; 9 bases align to TRBD1. Germline CDR1 and CDR2: SNHLY and FYNNEI. Trimming at V came to 6 bases and at J to 8 bases, leaving 8 bases not matched to a gene. The CDR3 is 15 residues long. CDR3: CASRPSGQGHSPLHF. The CDR3 DNA reads TGTGCCAGCAGGCCCTCCGGACAGGGGCATTCACCCCTCCACTTT. Based on the CDR3 plus reference TRBV2 and TRBJ1-6, the full variable domain is EPEVTQTPSHQVTQMGQEVILRCVPISNHLYFYWYRQILGQKVEFLVSFYNNEISEKSEIFDDQFSVERPDGSNFTLKIRSTKLEDSAMYFCASRPSGQGHSPLHFGNGTRLTVT.

J is TRBJ2-7 and V is TRBV5-1; the D gene is possibly TRBD2 (6 bases). From germline, CDR1 is SGHRS and CDR2 YFSETQ. Trimming took off 4 bases at V and 1 base at J, with 15 bases between the two ends. CDR3 length equals 15 residues. CDR3: CASSLEGRLSYEQYF. In DNA, the CDR3 is TGCGCCAGCAGCCTGGAGGGACGTCTTTCCTACGAGCAGTACTTC.

This clonotype was seen a few times. The chain employs TRBV7-2 and TRBJ2-7; no clear D gene. This CDR3 is 15 amino acids long. CDR1 SGHTA and CDR2 FQGNSA come from the germline V gene. The ends were cut back, 4 bases at V and 4 bases at J, with 17 bases in the middle. The CDR3 sequence is CASSSPRVVSYEQYF. In DNA, the CDR3 is TGTGCCAGCAGCTCCCCCCGCGTAGTCTCGTACGAGCAGTACTTC.

This clonotype was counted a few times. The J gene is TRBJ1-3, the V gene TRBV6-1, with TRBD1 matching over 7 bases. V lost 4 bases and J lost 2; bases outside the gene matches: 2. In germline, CDR1 is MNHNS, CDR2 SASEGT. CDR3 length: 14 amino acids. The CDR3 DNA reads as TGTGCCAGCAGTGGAGACAGGGCTGGAAACACCATATATTTT. It yields the protein CASSGDRAGNTIYF.

The genes are TRBV4-1 and TRBJ2-4; 8 nucleotides agree with TRBD2. The CDR3 length is 14 residues. V shed 1 base, J shed 8 bases, and the junction held 4 bases outside the gene matches. CDR1 MGHRA and CDR2 YSYEKL come from the germline V gene. The CDR3 reads CASSQVTAGDIQYF. The DNA for the CDR3 is TGCGCCAGCAGCCAAGTTACAGCGGGGGACATTCAGTACTTC.

This clonotype was seen ten or more times. The chain couples TRBV12-3 or TRBV12-4 to TRBJ2-5; D uncertain. The CDR3 runs 12 residues. Trimming took off 3 bases at V and 1 base at J, with 3 bases between the two ends. The chain's CDR3 is CASSLFQETQYF. CDR3 DNA: TGTGCCAGCAGTTTGTTCCAAGAGACCCAGTACTTC.

This clonotype was counted many times. The genes are TRBV20-1 and TRBJ2-1, with a tentative D call TRBD2 (5 bases). The germline V gene encodes CDR1 DFQATT and CDR2 SNEGSKA (reference sequence). V was cut by 3 bases and J by 0 bases, with 12 bases left in between. This CDR3 spans 15 amino acids. CDR3 nucleotide sequence: TGCAGTGCTAGGGACTCTTCTATCTCCTACAATGAGCAGTTCTTC. Amino acids: CSARDSSISYNEQFF.

The chain is built from TRBV7-9 and TRBJ1-2; 7 positions agree with TRBD1. This CDR3 contains 15 residues. In germline, CDR1 is SEHNR, CDR2 FQNEAQ (reference sequence). The trim removed 5 bases at V and 0 bases at J, leaving 6 bases unmatched. The CDR3 sequence is CASSLSRGTNYGYTF. The CDR3 region has the DNA TGTGCCAGCAGCCTAAGCAGGGGGACTAACTATGGCTACACCTTC. The complete variable domain, with remaining parts taken from reference TRBV7-9 and TRBJ1-2, reads DTGVSQNPRHKITKRGQNVTFRCDPISEHNRLYWYRQTLGQGPEFLTYFQNEAQLEKSRLLSDRFSAERPKGSFSTLEIQRTEQGDSAMYLCASSLSRGTNYGYTFGSGTRLTVV.

This clonotype has just a few counts. This chain links TRBV5-1 with TRBJ2-3; the D gene is possibly TRBD1 (6 bases). The ends were cut back, 0 bases at V and 2 bases at J, with 10 bases in the middle. The germline gives CDR1 SGHRS, CDR2 YFSETQ. This CDR3 has 15 residues. CDR3 residues: CASSLGRGYTDTQYF. CDR3 sequence (DNA): TGCGCCAGCAGCTTGGGAAGGGGGTACACAGATACGCAGTATTTT.

The chain couples TRBV18 to TRBJ1-1; TRBD1 agrees at 10 bases. The length of the CDR3 is 18 residues. V trimming: 5 bases; J trimming: 1 base; junction bases outside the gene matches: 13. Looked up from germline, CDR1 is KGHSH and CDR2 is LQKENI. CDR3 nucleotide sequence: TGTGCCAGCTCAATCCGACAGGGGGCTATTGGAACGAACACTGAAGCTTTCTTT. It is translated as CASSIRQGAIGTNTEAFF.

There are a few counts of this clonotype. CDR3 region: CASSPFGSGRGGDTQYF. CDR3 nucleotide sequence: TGTGCCAGCAGCCCCTTCGGAAGCGGGAGGGGTGGAGATACGCAGTATTTT. This chain uses TRBV6-1 with TRBJ2-3; TRBD2 matches 10 bases. This CDR3 region has 17 residues. CDR1 MNHNS and CDR2 SASEGT come from the germline V gene. The V gene end was trimmed by 6 bases and the J gene end by 5 bases; junction bases not matched to a gene: 14.

This clonotype was counted many times. This chain uses TRBV10-3 with TRBJ2-5; the match to TRBD2 covers 12 bases. V lost 6 bases, J lost 2 bases, and 1 base stayed unmatched. Germline assignment: CDR1 ENHRY and CDR2 SYGVKD. The CDR3 contains 14 residues. In nucleotides, the CDR3 is TGTGCCATCAGCGGACTAGCGGGGCAAGAGACCCAGTACTTC. This codes for CAISGLAGQETQYF.

This clonotype was counted a few times. This CDR3 is CSVEDPPGSETQYF. CDR3 DNA sequence: TGCAGCGTTGAAGATCCCCCCGGATCAGAGACCCAGTACTTC. This sequence joins TRBV29-1 and TRBJ2-5, with unresolved D. CDR1 SQVTM and CDR2 ANQGSEA come from the germline V gene. The V gene lost 0 bases and the J gene lost 4 bases, with 12 bases spanning the gap. This CDR3 spans 14 amino acids.

This sequence joins TRBV20-1 and TRBJ2-1; possibly TRBD2 for D (6 bases). Germline V CDR1 and CDR2: DFQATT, SNEGSKA (reference sequence). The CDR3 contains 15 residues. Trimming removed 0 bases from V and 7 bases from J, with 16 bases in between. The CDR3 here is CSAREGWTEGNEQFF. For the CDR3, the DNA is TGCAGTGCTAGAGAGGGGTGGACGGAGGGGAATGAGCAGTTCTTC.